This T cell receptor beta chain was profiled in a study of beta chain features in type 1 diabetes. Study-wide background: Patients did not differ from healthy donors in age, gender or cell yield.

Germline CDR1 SGHTA, CDR2 FQGNSA. The J segment lost 3 bases and the V segment lost 2 bases, leaving 6 bases of the junction unmatched. The length of the CDR3 is 15 residues. Naive, central memory, regulatory and stem cell-like memory cells within the CD4+ compartment were sorted using CD45RO/CCR7/CD25/CD127/CD95/CD27. cDNA synthesis used the whole RNA isolate, giving expressed TCRB sequences. Only in-frame clones appear in the TCRdb table, and some are missing; sequencing was by immunoSEQ multiplex PCR. Of 330,000 or so clones listed, roughly 12% were seen once; the top ten hold roughly 0.0097%. This clone turned up a few times. Its antigen is as yet unknown. Whole-study findings and limits: TCRB repertoires of naive, central memory and Treg cells appeared more similar among patients than among healthy donors. Any PCR bias toward short templates would affect both groups alike. Patients with Type 1 diabetes showed moderately but significantly shorter TCRB CDR3s in all four CD4+ subsets.

The clonotype originates from a woman under 30 with type 1 diabetes. This chain links TRBV7-2 with TRBJ2-7; 8 bases are shared with TRBD2. Sequencing used naive CD4+ T cells from blood. In DNA form, the CDR3 reads TGTGCCAGCAGCTTAAGTGCTAGCGGGTTCTACGAGCAGTACTTC. It translates to CASSLSASGFYEQYF.